This T cell receptor (beta chain) was identified during a study of cytomegalovirus exposure and HLA in healthy donors. Regarding the study as a whole: A few chains linked to CMV were shown in vitro to be specific for CMV antigens.

For this clone: No antigen is known for it.

Using immunoSEQ multiplex PCR, the repertoire was profiled, and TCRdb retains in-frame clones only, with some absent. This sample yields 150,000 or so clones, of which around nine tenths are seen a single time; 1.4% belongs to the top ten. This CDR3 has 13 residues. From germline, CDR1 is LNHDA and CDR2 SQIVND (reference sequence). Trimming took off 5 bases at V and 4 bases at J, with 11 bases between the two ends. The TCR sequence derives from a young woman in good health and CMV-seronegative. The source material was PBMCs. The chain uses TRBV19 and TRBJ1-1; possible D gene TRBD1, 5 bases. This CDR3 is CASSFGGATEAFF. DNA of the CDR3: TGTGCCAGTAGTTTTGGTGGGGCCACTGAAGCTTTCTTT. Looking up the rest from reference TRBV19 and TRBJ1-1 gives the full variable domain: DGGITQSPKYLFRKEGQNVTLSCEQNLNHDAMYWYRQDPGQGLRLIYYSQIVNDFQKGDIAEGYSVSREKKESFPLTVTSAQKNPTAFYLCASSFGGATEAFFGQGTRLTVV.